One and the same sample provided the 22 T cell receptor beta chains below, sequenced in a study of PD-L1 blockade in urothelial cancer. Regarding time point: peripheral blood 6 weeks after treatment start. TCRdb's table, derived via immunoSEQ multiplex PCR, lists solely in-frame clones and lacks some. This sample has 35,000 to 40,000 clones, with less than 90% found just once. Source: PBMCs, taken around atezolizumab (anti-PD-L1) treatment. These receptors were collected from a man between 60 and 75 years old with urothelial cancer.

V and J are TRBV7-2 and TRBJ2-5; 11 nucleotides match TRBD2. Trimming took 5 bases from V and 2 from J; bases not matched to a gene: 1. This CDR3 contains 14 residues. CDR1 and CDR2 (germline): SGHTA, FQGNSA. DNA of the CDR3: TGTGCCAGCAGCCGGACTAGCGGGCAAGAGACCCAGTACTTC. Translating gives CASSRTSGQETQYF.

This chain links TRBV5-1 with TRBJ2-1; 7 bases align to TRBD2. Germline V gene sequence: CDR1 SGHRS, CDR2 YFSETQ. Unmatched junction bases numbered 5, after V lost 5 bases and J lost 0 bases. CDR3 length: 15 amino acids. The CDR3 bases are TGCGCCAGCAGGAAACTAGCGTCCTCCTACAATGAGCAGTTCTTC. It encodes CASRKLASSYNEQFF. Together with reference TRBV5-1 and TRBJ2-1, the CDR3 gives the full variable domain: KAGVTQTPRYLIKTRGQQVTLSCSPISGHRSVSWYQQTPGQGLQFLFEYFSETQRNKGNFPGRFSGRQFSNSRSEMNVSTLELGDSALYLCASRKLASSYNEQFFGPGTRLTVL.

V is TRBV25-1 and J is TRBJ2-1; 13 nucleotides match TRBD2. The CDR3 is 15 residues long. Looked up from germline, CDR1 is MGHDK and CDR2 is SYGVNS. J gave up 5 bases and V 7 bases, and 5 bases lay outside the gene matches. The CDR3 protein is CASTPTSGGHNEQFF. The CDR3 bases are TGTGCCAGCACCCCGACTAGCGGGGGGCACAATGAGCAGTTCTTC.

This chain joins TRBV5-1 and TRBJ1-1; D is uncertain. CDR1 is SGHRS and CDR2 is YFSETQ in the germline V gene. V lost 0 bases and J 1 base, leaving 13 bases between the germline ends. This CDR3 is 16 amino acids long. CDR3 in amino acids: CASSLEPQAGNTEAFF. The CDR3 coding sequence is TGCGCCAGCAGCTTGGAACCCCAGGCCGGGAACACTGAAGCTTTCTTT.

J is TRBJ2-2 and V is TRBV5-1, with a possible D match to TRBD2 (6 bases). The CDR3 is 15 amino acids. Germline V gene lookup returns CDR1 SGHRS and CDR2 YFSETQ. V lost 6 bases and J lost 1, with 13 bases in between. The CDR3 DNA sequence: TGCGCCAGCACCATTGGCGGGAAGAACACCGGGGAGCTGTTTTTT. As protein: CASTIGGKNTGELFF.

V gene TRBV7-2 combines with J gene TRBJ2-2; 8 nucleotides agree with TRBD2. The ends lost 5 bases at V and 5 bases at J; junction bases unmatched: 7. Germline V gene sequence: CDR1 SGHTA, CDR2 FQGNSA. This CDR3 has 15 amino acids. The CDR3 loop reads CASSPAGVGTGELFF. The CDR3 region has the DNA TGTGCCAGCAGCCCAGCGGGGGTGGGAACCGGGGAGCTGTTTTTT.

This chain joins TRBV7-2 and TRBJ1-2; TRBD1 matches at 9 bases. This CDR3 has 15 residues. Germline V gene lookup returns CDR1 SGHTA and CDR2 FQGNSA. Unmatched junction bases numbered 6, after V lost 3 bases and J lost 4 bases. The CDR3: CASSFHGQGFYGYTF. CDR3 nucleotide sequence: TGTGCCAGCAGCTTTCACGGACAGGGGTTCTATGGCTACACCTTC.

The CDR3 DNA sequence: TGTGCCAGCTCACCAAAAGAGATACAGGGGAAAACTGAAGCTTTCTTT. Translating gives CASSPKEIQGKTEAFF. The gene calls are TRBV18 and TRBJ1-1; 7 bases align to TRBD1. The CDR3 length is 16 residues. V trimming: 2 bases; J trimming: 5 bases; junction bases outside the gene matches: 11. The germline V gene encodes CDR1 KGHSH and CDR2 LQKENI. The variable domain in full, completed from reference TRBV18 and TRBJ1-1, reads NAGVMQNPRHLVRRRGQEARLRCSPMKGHSHVYWYRQLPEEGLKFMVYLQKENIIDESGMPKERFSAEFPKEGPSILRIQQVVRGDSAAYFCASSPKEIQGKTEAFFGQGTRLTVV.

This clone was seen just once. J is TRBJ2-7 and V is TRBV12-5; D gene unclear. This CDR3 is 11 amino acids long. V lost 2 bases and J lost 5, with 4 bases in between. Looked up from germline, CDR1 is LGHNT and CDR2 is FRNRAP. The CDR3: CASGLRDEQYF. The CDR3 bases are TGTGCTAGTGGTTTGCGGGACGAGCAGTACTTC.

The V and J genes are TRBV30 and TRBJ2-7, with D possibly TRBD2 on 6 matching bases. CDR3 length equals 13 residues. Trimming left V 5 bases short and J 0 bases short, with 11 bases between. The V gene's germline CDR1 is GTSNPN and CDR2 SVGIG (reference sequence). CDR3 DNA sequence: TGTGCCTGGGGGGGACTGACCTCCTACGAGCAGTACTTC. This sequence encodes CAWGGLTSYEQYF.

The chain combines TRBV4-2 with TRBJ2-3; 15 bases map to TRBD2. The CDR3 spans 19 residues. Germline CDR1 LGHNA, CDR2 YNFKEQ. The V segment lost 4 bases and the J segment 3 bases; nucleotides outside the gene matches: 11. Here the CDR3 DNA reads TGTGCCAGCAGCCGCATTACCGGGACTAGCGGGGGGCGGACAGATACGCAGTATTTT. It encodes CASSRITGTSGGRTDTQYF.

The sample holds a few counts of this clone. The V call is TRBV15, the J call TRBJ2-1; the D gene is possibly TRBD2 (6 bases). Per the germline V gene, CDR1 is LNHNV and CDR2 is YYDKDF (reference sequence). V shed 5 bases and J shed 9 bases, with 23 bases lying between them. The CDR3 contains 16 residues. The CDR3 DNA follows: TGTGCCACCAGCGGAGGGACTTCTCCTCAAGCTCGTGAGCAGTTCTTC. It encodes CATSGGTSPQAREQFF.

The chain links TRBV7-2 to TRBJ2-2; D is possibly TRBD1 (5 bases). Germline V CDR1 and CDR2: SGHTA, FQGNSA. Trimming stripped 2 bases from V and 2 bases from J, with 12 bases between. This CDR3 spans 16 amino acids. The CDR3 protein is CASSLFVQGNTGELFF. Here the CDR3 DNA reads TGTGCCAGCAGCTTATTCGTCCAGGGAAACACCGGGGAGCTGTTTTTT. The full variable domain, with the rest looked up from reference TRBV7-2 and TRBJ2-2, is GAGVSQSPSNKVTEKGKDVELRCDPISGHTALYWYRQSLGQGLEFLIYFQGNSAPDKSGLPSDRFSAERTGGSVSTLTIQRTQQEDSAVYLCASSLFVQGNTGELFFGEGSRLTVL.

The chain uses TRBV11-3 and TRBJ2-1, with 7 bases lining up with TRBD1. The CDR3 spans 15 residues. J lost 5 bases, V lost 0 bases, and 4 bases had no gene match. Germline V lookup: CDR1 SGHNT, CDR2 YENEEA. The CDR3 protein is CASSLDGRGNNEQFF. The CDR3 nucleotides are TGTGCCAGCAGCTTAGATGGCAGGGGGAACAATGAGCAGTTCTTC.

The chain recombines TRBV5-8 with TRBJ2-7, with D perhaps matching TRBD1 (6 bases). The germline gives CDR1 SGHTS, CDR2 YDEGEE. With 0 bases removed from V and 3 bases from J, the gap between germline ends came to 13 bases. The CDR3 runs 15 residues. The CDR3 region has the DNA TGTGCCAGCAGCTTGGGGGCAGGGGCGAACTACGAGCAGTACTTC. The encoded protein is CASSLGAGANYEQYF. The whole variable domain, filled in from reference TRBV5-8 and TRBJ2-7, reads EAGVTQSPTHLIKTRGQQATLRCSPISGHTSVYWYQQALGLGLQFLLWYDEGEERNRGNFPPRFSGRQFPNYSSELNVNALELEDSALYLCASSLGAGANYEQYFGPGTRLTVT.

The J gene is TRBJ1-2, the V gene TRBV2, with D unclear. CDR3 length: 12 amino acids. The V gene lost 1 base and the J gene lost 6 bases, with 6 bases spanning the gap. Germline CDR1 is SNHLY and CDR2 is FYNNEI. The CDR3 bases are TGTGCCAGCAGTGAAGGCGGAGATGGCTACACCTTC. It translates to CASSEGGDGYTF.

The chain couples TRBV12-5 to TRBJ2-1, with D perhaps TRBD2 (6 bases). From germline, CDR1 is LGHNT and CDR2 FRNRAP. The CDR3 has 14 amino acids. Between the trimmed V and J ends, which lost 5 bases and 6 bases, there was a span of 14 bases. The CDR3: CASGPGLARNEQFF. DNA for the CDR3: TGTGCTAGTGGTCCGGGACTCGCTCGCAATGAGCAGTTCTTC. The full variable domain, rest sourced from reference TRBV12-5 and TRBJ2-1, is DARVTQTPRHKVTEMGQEVTMRCQPILGHNTVFWYRQTMMQGLELLAYFRNRAPLDDSGMPKDRFSAEMPDATLATLKIQPSEPRDSAVYFCASGPGLARNEQFFGPGTRLTVL.

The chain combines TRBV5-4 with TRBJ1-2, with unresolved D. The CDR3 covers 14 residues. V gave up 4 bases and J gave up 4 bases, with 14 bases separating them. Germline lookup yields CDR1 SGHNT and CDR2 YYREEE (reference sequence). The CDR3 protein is CASSHDTQPYGYTF. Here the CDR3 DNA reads TGTGCCAGCAGCCACGACACGCAACCCTATGGCTACACCTTC.

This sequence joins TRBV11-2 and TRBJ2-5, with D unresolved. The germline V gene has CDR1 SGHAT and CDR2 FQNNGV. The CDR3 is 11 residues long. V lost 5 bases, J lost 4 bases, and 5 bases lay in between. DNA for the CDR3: TGTGCCAGCAGCCAATCAGAGACCCAGTACTTC. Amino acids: CASSQSETQYF. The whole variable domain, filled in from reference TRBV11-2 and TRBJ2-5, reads EAGVAQSPRYKIIEKRQSVAFWCNPISGHATLYWYQQILGQGPKLLIQFQNNGVVDDSQLPKDRFSAERLKGVDSTLKIQPAKLEDSAVYLCASSQSETQYFGPGTRLLVL.

CDR3: CASSHESGANVLTF. DNA for the CDR3: TGTGCCAGCAGCCACGAGTCTGGGGCCAACGTCCTGACTTTC. V and J are TRBV7-9 and TRBJ2-6; no clear D. The CDR3 spans 14 residues. V dropped 5 bases and J dropped 1 base, with 6 bases sitting between them. CDR1 is SEHNR, CDR2 FQNEAQ, per germline (reference sequence).

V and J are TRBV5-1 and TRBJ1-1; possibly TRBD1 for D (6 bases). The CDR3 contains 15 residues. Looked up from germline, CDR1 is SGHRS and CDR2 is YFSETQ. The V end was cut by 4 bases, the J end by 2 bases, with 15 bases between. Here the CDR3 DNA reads TGCGCCAGCAGCGATACCGGGACATCTAACACTGAAGCTTTCTTT. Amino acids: CASSDTGTSNTEAFF.

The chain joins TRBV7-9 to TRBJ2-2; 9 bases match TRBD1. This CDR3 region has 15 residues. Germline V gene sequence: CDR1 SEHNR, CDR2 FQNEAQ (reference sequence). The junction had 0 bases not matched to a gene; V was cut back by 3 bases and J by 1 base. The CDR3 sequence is CASSLGQGNTGELFF. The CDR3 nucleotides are TGTGCCAGCAGCTTGGGACAGGGGAACACCGGGGAGCTGTTTTTT.